One sample yielded the 3 T cell receptor beta chains listed below, sequenced in a study of blood T cells in healthy people across ages. The use of a sample-barcoded 5' primer and a J-beta primer mix characterized a second PCR of about 7 to 12 cycles. Via MiXCR, TCRdb re-called the 5' RACE reads, giving one row per CDR3 protein. The top ten hold 13% of the sample, which has approximately 900,000 distinct CDR3 sequences, around 48% seen once. Source material: blood. The receptors derive from a man aged 25-45 years in good health.

This clonotype was recorded a few times. The chain combines TRBV12-3 or TRBV12-4 with TRBJ2-1, with D perhaps matching TRBD2 (6 bases). This CDR3 contains 15 residues. Trimming took 4 bases from V and 0 from J, leaving 10 bases between them. CDR3 amino acids: CASSWDGSSYNEQFF. The CDR3 DNA reads as TGTGCCAGCAGTTGGGACGGGAGCTCCTACAATGAGCAGTTCTTC.

The V call is TRBV27, the J call TRBJ2-1; 9 nucleotides agree with TRBD2. The CDR3 consists of 16 residues. Germline CDR1 and CDR2: MNHEY and SMNVEV (reference sequence). V gave up 3 bases and J gave up 3 bases; unmatched junction bases: 6. Written as DNA, the CDR3 is TGTGCCAGCAGTTTCGGCCTAGCGGGGATCTACAATGAGCAGTTCTTC. This sequence encodes CASSFGLAGIYNEQFF.

This chain links TRBV4-2 with TRBJ2-5; D perhaps matches TRBD1 (5 bases). The CDR3 totals 15 residues. CDR1 is LGHNA, CDR2 YNFKEQ, per germline. Between the trimmed V and J ends, which lost 0 bases and 11 bases, there was a span of 19 bases. The CDR3 sequence: CASSQDIGHYNEQYF. CDR3 bases: TGTGCCAGCAGCCAAGATATCGGACACTACAATGAGCAGTACTTC.